The 9 T cell receptor beta chains given below trace back to one sample, sequenced in a study of identical twins. MiXCR, applied by TCRdb to the 5' RACE reads, yields one record per CDR3 protein. The sample yields hundreds of thousands of distinct CDR3 sequences, around 6.1% seen once. Sequencing was performed on naive T cells sorted from blood. These receptors originate from a man aged 18 to 30 in good health.

This clonotype was seen only a few times. CDR3 nucleotide sequence: TGTGCCATCAGTGGGGGTAGCGGATTCTACGAGCAGTACGTC. Amino acids: CAISGGSGFYEQYV. The chain couples TRBV10-3 to TRBJ2-7; D perhaps matches TRBD2 (6 bases). CDR3 size: 14 residues. The V end was cut by 4 bases, the J end by 3 bases, with 13 bases between. Looked up from germline, CDR1 is ENHRY and CDR2 is SYGVKD.

This chain connects TRBV7-9 to TRBJ2-7; a weak D match, TRBD2 (6 bases). Trimming shortened V by 4 bases and J by 7 bases, and 20 bases separated the two germline ends. Germline loops: CDR1 SEHNR, CDR2 FQNEAQ (reference sequence). The CDR3 extends over 15 amino acids. CDR3 sequence reads: CASSWESRDIWEQYF. CDR3 coding DNA: TGTGCCAGCAGCTGGGAGTCGCGGGATATTTGGGAGCAGTACTTC.

A few counts support this clonotype. The chain couples TRBV15 to TRBJ1-1; unclear D gene. The CDR3 runs to 13 residues. CDR1 is LNHNV, CDR2 YYDKDF, per germline (reference sequence). Trimming removed 6 bases at V and 1 base at J, with 9 bases between. The CDR3 spells CATSDGRNTEAFF. CDR3 bases: TGTGCCACCAGTGACGGGAGGAACACTGAAGCTTTCTTT.

This clonotype has a handful of counts. The V call is TRBV4-1, the J call TRBJ1-2; D perhaps matches TRBD1 (6 bases). There are 16 residues in the CDR3. Germline loops: CDR1 MGHRA, CDR2 YSYEKL. Trimming took 0 bases from V and 6 from J, leaving 17 bases between them. DNA of the CDR3: TGCGCCAGCAGCCAAGATGGCGGGGGCCTATTTGATGGCTACACCTTC. It is translated as CASSQDGGGLFDGYTF.

This clonotype has a handful of counts. This chain joins TRBV5-1 and TRBJ2-3; 10 bases fit TRBD2. The CDR3 covers 14 residues. The J segment lost 3 bases and the V segment lost 5 bases, leaving 3 bases of the junction unmatched. Per the germline V gene, CDR1 is SGHRS and CDR2 is YFSETQ. The CDR3: CASRLAGETDTQYF. The DNA of the CDR3 is TGCGCCAGCAGGCTAGCGGGAGAAACAGATACGCAGTATTTT.

This clonotype was detected ten times or more. The gene calls are TRBV6-5 and TRBJ2-1; maybe TRBD1 (5 bases). The CDR3 length is 12 residues. V was cut by 0 bases and J by 9 bases, with 6 bases left in between. Germline assignment: CDR1 MNHEY and CDR2 SVGAGI. CDR3 nucleotides: TGTGCCAGCAGTTACTCTAGGGGTGAGCAGTTCTTC. This translates into CASSYSRGEQFF.

The chain couples TRBV9 to TRBJ1-2; D is undetermined. The CDR3 is made up of 13 amino acids. CDR1 and CDR2 (germline): SGDLS, YYNGEE. The V gene lost 3 bases and the J gene lost 8 bases, with 14 bases spanning the gap. The CDR3 sequence: CASSGTGLSGYTF. CDR3 nucleotide sequence: TGTGCCAGCAGCGGGACCGGACTAAGCGGCTACACCTTC.

The J gene is TRBJ1-3, the V gene TRBV4-2; no firm D call. This CDR3 spans 16 amino acids. Germline V gene sequence: CDR1 LGHNA, CDR2 YNFKEQ. The V end lost 0 bases, the J end lost 0 bases, and 9 bases lay between the germline ends. The CDR3, as DNA: TGTGCCAGCAGCCAAGAATCAGCGAACTCTGGAAACACCATATATTTT. Translated: CASSQESANSGNTIYF.

At least ten counts were recorded for this clonotype. The gene calls are TRBV7-2 and TRBJ2-3; unclear D gene. The CDR3 contains 12 residues. The V gene lost 0 bases and the J gene lost 6 bases, with 4 bases spanning the gap. Germline loops: CDR1 SGHTA, CDR2 FQGNSA. CDR3 sequence reads: CASSLAWDTQYF. Here the CDR3 DNA reads TGTGCCAGCAGCTTAGCTTGGGATACGCAGTATTTT.